The present entry profiles one T cell receptor beta chain with its context. Its antigen is unknown. The entry originates in a study of shared clonotypes between healthy human individuals. General study findings and limits: With four donors compared, around 4.7% of naive CD4 clonotypes were shared. The represented genetic and exposure-history diversity was limited by the small number of donors.

The trim removed 4 bases at V and 6 bases at J, leaving 5 bases unmatched. The germline V gene encodes CDR1 ENHRY and CDR2 SYGVKD. The CDR3 is 15 residues long. Sequenced by immunoSEQ multiplex PCR; TCRdb stores in-frame clones only, minus some. This table has more than 2,000,000 clones, just over 90% appearing once. Adult donors, all healthy and HIV-negative, had no recent acute infections or vaccinations. Each donor was a Caucasian adult residing in Nashville, Tennessee. The chain links TRBV10-3 to TRBJ2-1; 11 nucleotides align to TRBD2. The specimen was naive CD4+ T cells sorted from blood. Documented subset: CD45RA+ positively selected. The TCR comes from a man in his late teens or twenties in good health. CDR3 protein: CAISVAGGPTNEQFF. CDR3 DNA: TGTGCCATCAGTGTAGCGGGGGGGCCCACCAATGAGCAGTTCTTC.